The subject of this entry is one T cell receptor (beta chain). Assay used: immunoSEQ multiplex PCR; TCRdb lists only in-frame clones, some missing. The data contain over 150,000 clones, 90% to 95% of them singletons. Germline lookup yields CDR1 SGHVS and CDR2 FQNEAQ. V gave up 6 bases and J gave up 2 bases, with 14 bases separating them. The CDR3 contains 15 residues. This sample was included in a study of control samples from healthy donors and cancer patients. Sample: blood. The V gene is TRBV7-8, the J gene TRBJ2-1, with D possibly being TRBD1 (6 bases). The clonotype originates from a man younger than 35 in good health. CDR3 sequence: CASSRRQAAYNEQFF. CDR3 DNA sequence: TGTGCCAGCAGTCGTAGACAGGCCGCCTACAATGAGCAGTTCTTC.